This is a list of T cell receptor beta chains from one sample in a study of blood T cell repertoires in COVID-19. Here immunoSEQ multiplex PCR was the method, and the copy in TCRdb shows in-frame clones only, minus some. This sample carries about 300,000 clones, about 90% of them seen once, and the ten largest clones take 4% to 5.5%. Source material: PBMCs or T cells enriched from blood (not recorded which). All receptors derive from a young woman with acute COVID-19. CDR3s include the opening cysteine and the closing phenylalanine or tryptophan.

v_gene: TRBV19
len: 15
CDR3aa: CASTLAGVAKNIQYF

v_gene: TRBV28
len: 15
CDR3aa: CASSSGTGGDHEQYF

v_gene: TRBV29-1
len: 10
CDR3aa: CSATDNEQFF

v_gene: TRBV4-2
len: 15
CDR3aa: CASSQVRLAGAEQYF

v_gene: TRBV19
len: 16
CDR3aa: CASSTRQVQNTGELFF

v_gene: TRBV12-3/TRBV12-4
len: 13
CDR3aa: CASSLSQGGEAFF

v_gene: TRBV10-3
len: 12
CDR3aa: CANGDNLSGYTF

v_gene: TRBV28
len: 14
CDR3aa: CAIPGDRSNQPQHF

v_gene: TRBV11-3
len: 14
CDR3aa: CASSRAGGKETQYF

v_gene: TRBV3-1/TRBV3-2
len: 13
CDR3aa: CASSPTENTEAFF

v_gene: TRBV28
len: 14
CDR3aa: CASSSPSRGTEAFF

v_gene: TRBV18
len: 17
CDR3aa: CASSPPGLQYSTDTQYF

v_gene: TRBV28
len: 13
CDR3aa: CASSFSRGVGQYF

v_gene: TRBV11-2
len: 13
CDR3aa: CASSLTGADTQYF

v_gene: TRBV5-8
len: 15
CDR3aa: CASSLADRGAYEQYF

v_gene: TRBV18
len: 17
CDR3aa: CASSSLAGGAGANVLTF

v_gene: TRBV21-1
len: 18
CDR3aa: CASSKFSLGTESHYGYTF

v_gene: TRBV27
len: 15
CDR3aa: CASSLTGVGNQPQHF

v_gene: TRBV18
len: 14
CDR3aa: CASSKAALPNEQFF

v_gene: TRBV30
len: 16
CDR3aa: CAWSVLGAYSGNTIYF

v_gene: TRBV14
len: 12
CDR3aa: CASSWTGDGYTF

v_gene: TRBV5-1
len: 15
CDR3aa: CASSLASGSYNEQFF

v_gene: TRBV3-1/TRBV3-2
len: 15
CDR3aa: CASSHPGQGAYEQYF

v_gene: TRBV5-5
len: 14
CDR3aa: CASRSGTGLGEQFF

v_gene: TRBV14
len: 20
CDR3aa: CASSPKPGFHPWIEKETQYF

v_gene: TRBV30
len: 12
CDR3aa: CAWSAPSLYRFF

v_gene: TRBV3-1/TRBV3-2
len: 12
CDR3aa: CASSQARDEQFF

v_gene: TRBV28
len: 13
CDR3aa: CASSLLEIGEQFF

v_gene: TRBV7-9
len: 14
CDR3aa: CAVDSGTGNTEAFF

v_gene: TRBV12-5
len: 13
CDR3aa: CASGFALGDEQFF

v_gene: TRBV29-1
len: 14
CDR3aa: CSVMVLGANTEAFF

v_gene: TRBV7-2
len: 14
CDR3aa: CASSFSPGNTEAFF